The TCR beta chain under discussion was sequenced for a study of T-cell memory formation after mild COVID-19. Study details: Largely donor-specific sequence clusters came from a couple of donors. Study-level results: There was no confirmation that second-wave clones peaking on day 37 were SARS-CoV-2 specific. Clones that shrank (day 15 to 85) were balanced CD4/CD8, whereas later expanders leaned CD4+.

TCRdb re-called the 5' RACE reads through MiXCR, storing one row per CDR3 protein. This repertoire shows under 300,000 distinct CDR3 sequences, roughly 17% found once; its top ten account for roughly 22%. This clonotype was recorded at least ten times. Its antigen is not identified. V shed 1 base, J shed 0 bases, and the junction held 4 bases outside the gene matches. The CDR3 spans 15 residues. Germline CDR1 SQVTM, CDR2 ANQGSEA. The TCR sequence derives from a young man who had mild COVID-19 (a few samples of this study predate the infection). Cell type and time point are not known. The V gene is TRBV29-1, the J gene TRBJ1-1, with 8 bases identical to TRBD1. Sequencing was done on a sample of PBMCs or a T cell subset sorted from them (not recorded which). The CDR3 nucleotides are TGCAGCGTTGAAGGCAGGGGGCGGGTGAACACTGAAGCTTTCTTT. The encoded protein is CSVEGRGRVNTEAFF.